Each of the 8 T cell receptor beta chains below was sequenced from the same sample in a study of CD8 T cells in Susac syndrome. RNA, at about 0.45 to 1 ug, was reverse transcribed with random hexamers. TCRdb recomputed calls from the immunoSEQ multiplex PCR reads with MiXCR, one row per CDR3 protein. The sample lists under 200,000 distinct CDR3 sequences, about 95% occurring once. Sequencing input: CD8+ T cells from PBMCs. The receptors originated from a human donor with Susac syndrome.

The J gene is TRBJ2-5, the V gene TRBV7-8; D remains unclear. V was cut by 5 bases and J by 5 bases, with 21 bases left in between. Germline-derived CDR1 and CDR2 are SGHVS and FQNEAQ. This CDR3 is 16 amino acids long. CDR3 coding DNA: TGTGCCAGCAGCCCCATTAGTGCCAAGCCGTGGGAGACCCAGTACTTC. Translation: CASSPISAKPWETQYF.

The chain combines TRBV7-9 with TRBJ2-3; D unresolved. Per the germline V gene, CDR1 is SEHNR and CDR2 is FQNEAQ (reference sequence). The CDR3 spans 12 residues. The V end was cut by 9 bases, the J end by 4 bases, with 11 bases between. The CDR3 coding sequence is TGTGCCAGTAAGGGTAGATCAGATACGCAGTATTTT. It encodes CASKGRSDTQYF.

The chain is built from TRBV11-2 and TRBJ2-2; no clear D gene. Germline CDR1 SGHAT, CDR2 FQNNGV. V shed 2 bases and J shed 0 bases, with 10 bases lying between them. The CDR3 runs 16 residues. DNA of the CDR3: TGTGCCAGCAGCTTACTTCAGGAAACGAACACCGGGGAGCTGTTTTTT. Amino acids: CASSLLQETNTGELFF.

CDR3 in DNA: TGCGCCAGCAGCCAAGATGGGGGGGACGAGCAGTACTTC. Its protein product is CASSQDGGDEQYF. V is TRBV4-1 and J is TRBJ2-7; 7 bases are a match to TRBD2. The J segment lost 5 bases and the V segment lost 0 bases, leaving 1 base of the junction unmatched. The germline V gene encodes CDR1 MGHRA and CDR2 YSYEKL. The CDR3 has 13 residues.

The chain couples TRBV27 to TRBJ1-2; tentatively, D is TRBD1 (6 bases). The CDR3 contains 16 residues. Germline assignment: CDR1 MNHEY and CDR2 SMNVEV (reference sequence). V was clipped by 0 bases and J by 4 bases, with 15 bases between them. The CDR3 DNA follows: TGTGCCAGCAGTTTATCTTACAGGGAGAGGGTCTATGGCTACACCTTC. Translating gives CASSLSYRERVYGYTF.

V gene TRBV20-1 combines with J gene TRBJ2-3; D might be TRBD1 or TRBD2, each matching 6 bases. The CDR3 sequence is 16 residues long. The V gene lost 0 bases and the J gene lost 2 bases, with 15 bases spanning the gap. The germline V gene has CDR1 DFQATT and CDR2 SNEGSKA (reference sequence). The CDR3 DNA is TGCAGTGCTAGAGATCGGAGGGGGGTAATCACAGATACGCAGTATTTT. Translation: CSARDRRGVITDTQYF.

The chain couples TRBV5-4 to TRBJ2-5; 7 bases are a match to TRBD2. Trimming cost V 4 bases and J 1 base; bases outside gene matches: 4. CDR1 and CDR2 (germline): SGHNT, YYREEE (reference sequence). The CDR3 has 14 residues. The CDR3 spells CASSPWTSQETQYF. For the CDR3, the DNA is TGTGCCAGCAGCCCGTGGACTAGCCAAGAGACCCAGTACTTC.

The chain uses TRBV12-5 and TRBJ2-1, with 7 bases identical to TRBD2. The germline gives CDR1 LGHNT, CDR2 FRNRAP. The V gene end was trimmed by 3 bases and the J gene end by 6 bases; junction bases not matched to a gene: 2. The CDR3 loop spans 13 amino acids. In DNA, the CDR3 is TGTGCTAGTGGTTTTGGCGGGAGCAATGAGCAGTTCTTC. It codes for CASGFGGSNEQFF.